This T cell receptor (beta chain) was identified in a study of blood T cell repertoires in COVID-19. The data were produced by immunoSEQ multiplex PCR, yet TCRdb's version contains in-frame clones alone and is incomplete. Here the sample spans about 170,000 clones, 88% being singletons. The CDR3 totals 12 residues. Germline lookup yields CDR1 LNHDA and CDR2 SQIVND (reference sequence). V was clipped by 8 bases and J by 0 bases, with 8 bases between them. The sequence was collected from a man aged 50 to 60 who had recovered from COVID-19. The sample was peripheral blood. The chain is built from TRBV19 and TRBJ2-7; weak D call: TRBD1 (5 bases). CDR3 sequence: CASGASSYEQYF. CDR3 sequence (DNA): TGTGCCAGTGGGGCCAGCTCCTACGAGCAGTACTTC.